The entry that follows covers one T cell receptor beta chain sequence. Its specificity is not known. The data originate from a study of T-cell memory formation after mild COVID-19. TCRdb independently ran MiXCR on the 5' RACE reads; one entry per CDR3 protein. Counted here are under 35,000 distinct CDR3 sequences, approximately 7% occurring once; the ten biggest clones make up roughly an eighth. Findings and limits, study-wide: Among contracting clones, CD4+ were mainly CM/EM and CD8+ enriched in EMRA.

The receptor was derived from an adult woman who had mild COVID-19 (a few samples of this study predate the infection). Cell type and time point are not known. Source material: PBMCs or a T cell subset sorted from them (not recorded which).

CDR3 sequence (DNA): TGCAGTGCTAGCCCCGACGGTGCCCTTAACACCGGGGAGCTGTTTTTT. This sequence encodes CSASPDGALNTGELFF. The gene calls are TRBV20-1 and TRBJ2-2, with D unclear. Germline CDR1 reads DFQATT; CDR2 reads SNEGSKA (reference sequence). V was trimmed by 3 bases and J by 2 bases, leaving 16 bases between them. The CDR3 is 16 amino acids.